This section outlines one T cell receptor (beta chain) sequence together with its context. Its antigen target is currently unknown. Base qualities are missing; no much larger clone stands one base away. This entry comes from a study of shared T cell receptors in the human thymus listed by TCRdb under 2021. Study-wide context: The study examined how self-reactive, shared T-cell receptor alpha chains are generated in the human thymus.

Cut back by 4 bases and 4 bases, the V and J ends lie 20 bases apart. From cysteine to phenylalanine, the CDR3 is 16 amino acids long. The CDR3 DNA has 48 bases and is translated from base 1. Sequences SGHVS (CDR1) and FQNEAQ (CDR2) are obtained from the germline V gene. Library preparation used the immunoSEQ multiplex PCR assay. The table was pulled from immuneACCESS by TCRdb, which kept in-frame rearrangements only. Such tables lose some clones; where checked, under half of the loss comes from unresolved V genes, and the rest has no known cause. For this sample the table gives roughly 710,000 clones, of which around 85% were detected only once. The ten largest account for more than 0.008% of the sample. These same records also appear under a second study, on human thymus T cells. The second study's paper adds: In Finland, the donors were immunologically healthy infants who were having open corrective cardiac surgery for congenital heart defects. Thymus tissue was collected as surgical resects that were removed during corrective cardiac surgery. V and J gene segment usage appeared biased in both thymic and peripheral blood repertoires. The related research reported highly overlapping thymic TCR repertoires among unrelated individuals. TCR alpha and beta repertoires from about eight infant thymus samples and four related peripheral blood samples were characterized in the study. The cohort included a handful of male and a couple of female infants, with donor ages spanning 7 to 244 days. Thymocytes were released mechanically from tissue and stored at -70 °C as pellets of 10-30 million cells. A QIAsymphony instrument was used to extract genomic DNA from frozen cell pellets. TCRB and TCRAD loci were amplified from a standardized quantity of quality-controlled genomic DNA using the immunoSEQ multiplex PCR assay. Amplicons spanned the V(D)J region at a length sufficient to cover the CDR3 and identify V and J genes. The amplicons were sequenced on an Illumina platform via the commercial immunoSEQ service. Primer bias and sequencing errors were corrected as previously described, and TCRAD and TCRB were defined on the basis of the IMGT database. Repertoires were analysed with immunoSEQ Analyzer 3.0 and VDJTools, covering basic statistics, V/J segment usage, diversity estimates, rarefaction and pairwise overlap. Diversity was estimated with Chao1, ChaoE, Efron-Thisted, Shannon and inverse Simpson indices, and also on datasets down-sampled to the smallest sample. For repertoire overlap, CDR3 nucleotide sequence, V gene and J gene had to match strictly, and clustering was done by Jaccard-based multidimensional scaling. On average, thymus samples yielded 650,000 to 1,000,000 unique TCRB clonotypes, whereas blood samples yielded around 84,000.

The chain links TRBV7-8 with TRBJ2-7; no D gene call is confident. The sequenced material came from thymocytes. The sequence came from a girl under two years old with a congenital heart defect. Donor details come from another sample of the same person, matched by shared clones. CDR3 sequence: CASSSNRVPPPYEQYF. The bases read TGTGCCAGCAGCTCGAACCGGGTCCCACCCCCTTACGAGCAGTACTTC.